The present T cell receptor beta chain was sequenced within a study of T cell responses to AZD1222 COVID-19 vaccine. Whole-study results and caveats: Of the AZD1222 recipients, only 5 or 6 were seropositive at baseline. Donor demographics were predominantly white British with a female majority; clonal diversity may be underestimated.

The CDR3 consists of 14 residues. Germline CDR1 reads SGHDT; CDR2 reads YYEEEE. Trimming cost V 5 bases and J 2 bases, with 13 bases left between them. A remark on this clone: Its antigen is as yet unknown.

Pooled in the analysis were second doses at about 4 or about 12 weeks. The repertoire was sequenced with immunoSEQ multiplex PCR; TCRdb's copy has only in-frame clones and lacks some. The sample includes just under 90,000 clones, approximately 91% of them seen just once. Sequences were derived from peripheral blood, sampled 28 days after the second AZD1222 dose. The genes are TRBV5-6 and TRBJ1-1, with D maybe TRBD1 (6 bases). This receptor was obtained from an adult who received the AZD1222 COVID-19 vaccine. The CDR3 region has the DNA TGTGCCAGCAGTCTGGGGACATTTAACACTGAAGCTTTCTTT. Translating it yields CASSLGTFNTEAFF.